This T cell receptor (beta chain) comes out of a study of CD8 T cells in Susac syndrome. Findings and caveats of the study: TCR sequencing and HLA analysis covered a relatively small number of individuals.

Details on this clonotype: No antigen is known for it.

Roughly 0.5 to 1 ug RNA was reverse transcribed with random hexamers. TCRdb passed the immunoSEQ multiplex PCR reads through MiXCR, listing each CDR3 protein once. Here the sample spans around 120,000 distinct CDR3 sequences, roughly 93% being singletons. Deletions cut 7 bases from V and 3 bases from J, with 20 bases between. The CDR3 has 16 residues. The TCR was taken from a human donor with multiple sclerosis. The sample taken for sequencing was CD4+ T cells from PBMCs. The rearrangement uses TRBV12-3 or TRBV12-4 and TRBJ2-3; TRBD1 is a possible D gene (6 bases). The CDR3 DNA reads as TGTGCCAGCACCATCGAGACAGGCTTGCAGACAGATACGCAGTATTTT. Translated: CASTIETGLQTDTQYF.